The clone carrying this T cell receptor delta chain showed up just a few times. Its antigen is still unknown. Alphabeta T cells were depleted, then CD3+ Vdelta1+ Vdelta2- thymocytes were FACS-sorted. The germline CDR1 and CDR2 sequences are TSWWSYY and QGS. The CDR3 has 22 amino acids. V shed 0 bases, J shed 0 bases, and the junction held 22 bases outside the gene matches. This sample was included in a study of Vδ1+ human thymocytes. Study-wide points: Thymic TRG and TRD repertoires appeared highly polyclonal. TRG sequences recurred across donors, whereas TRD sequences stayed essentially private.

RNA was extracted from the cells and then reverse transcribed. CDR3 amplicons came from multiplex PCR with pooled V-gene forward and constant-region reverse primers. TCRdb redid clone calling on the multiplex PCR reads using CATT. The repertoire includes roughly 56,000 delta-chain clones, roughly 16% of them detected once, and around 0.37% sits in the top ten. The sequenced sample was Vdelta1+ gamma-delta thymocytes from the thymus. Subset indicated: FACS-sorted CD3+ TCRalphabeta- TCRVdelta1+ TCRVdelta2- thymocytes. The clonotype comes from a girl less than two years old who had congenital heart surgery. The chain is built from TRDV1 and TRDJ1; 7 nucleotides agree with TRDD3. In DNA, the CDR3 is TGTGCTCTTGGGGAACTCTTCTTCCCCAGACTGGGGACCGGTGGGTACACCGATAAACTCATCTTT. Its translation is CALGELFFPRLGTGGYTDKLIF.